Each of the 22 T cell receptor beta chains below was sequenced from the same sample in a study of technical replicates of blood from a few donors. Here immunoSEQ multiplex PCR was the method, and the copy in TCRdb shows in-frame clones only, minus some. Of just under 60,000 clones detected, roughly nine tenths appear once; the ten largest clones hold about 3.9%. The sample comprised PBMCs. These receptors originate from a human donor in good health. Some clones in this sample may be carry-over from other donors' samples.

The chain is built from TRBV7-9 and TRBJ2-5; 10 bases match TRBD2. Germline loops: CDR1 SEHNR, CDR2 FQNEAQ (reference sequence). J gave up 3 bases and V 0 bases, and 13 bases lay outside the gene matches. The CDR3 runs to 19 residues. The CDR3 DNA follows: TGTGCCAGCAGCTTAGCCTTGGCTAGCGGGGGAGCAAGAAAAGAGACCCAGTACTTC. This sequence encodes CASSLALASGGARKETQYF.

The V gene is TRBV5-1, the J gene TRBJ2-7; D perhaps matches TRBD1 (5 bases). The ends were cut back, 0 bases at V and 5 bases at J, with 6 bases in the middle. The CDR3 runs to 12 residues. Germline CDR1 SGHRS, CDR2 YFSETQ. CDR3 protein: CASSLEGDEQYF. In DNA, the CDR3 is TGCGCCAGCAGCTTGGAAGGGGACGAGCAGTACTTC.

The CDR3 nucleotides read TGTGCCAGCAGCCCCGACAGGGTCTGGTCACCCCTCCACTTT. It yields the protein CASSPDRVWSPLHF. V gene TRBV7-2 combines with J gene TRBJ1-6; TRBD1 aligns across 7 bases. Germline V CDR1 and CDR2: SGHTA, FQGNSA. Trimming at V came to 5 bases and at J to 10 bases, leaving 8 bases not matched to a gene. The CDR3 contains 14 residues. Using reference TRBV7-2 and TRBJ1-6 for the parts outside the CDR3, the full variable domain is GAGVSQSPSNKVTEKGKDVELRCDPISGHTALYWYRQSLGQGLEFLIYFQGNSAPDKSGLPSDRFSAERTGGSVSTLTIQRTQQEDSAVYLCASSPDRVWSPLHFGNGTRLTVT.

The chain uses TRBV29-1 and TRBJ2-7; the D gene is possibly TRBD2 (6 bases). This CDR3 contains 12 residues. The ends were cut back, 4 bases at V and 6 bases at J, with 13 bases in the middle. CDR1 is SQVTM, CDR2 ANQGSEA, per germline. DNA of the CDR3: TGCAGCGTTGCTGGGGGAGGAAGCGAGCAGTACTTC. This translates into CSVAGGGSEQYF.

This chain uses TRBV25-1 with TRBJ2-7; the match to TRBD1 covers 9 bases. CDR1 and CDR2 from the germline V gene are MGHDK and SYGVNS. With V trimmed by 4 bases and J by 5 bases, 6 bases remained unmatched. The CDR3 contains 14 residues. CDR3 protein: CASSVGQGFHEQYF. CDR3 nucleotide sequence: TGTGCCAGCAGTGTCGGACAGGGGTTTCACGAGCAGTACTTC.

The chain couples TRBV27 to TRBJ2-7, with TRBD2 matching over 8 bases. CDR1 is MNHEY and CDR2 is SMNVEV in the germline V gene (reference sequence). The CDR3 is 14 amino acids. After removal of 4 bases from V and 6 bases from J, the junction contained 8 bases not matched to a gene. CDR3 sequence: CASSSPGRGAEQYF. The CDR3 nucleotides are TGTGCCAGCAGTTCCCCCGGGAGGGGGGCCGAGCAGTACTTC.

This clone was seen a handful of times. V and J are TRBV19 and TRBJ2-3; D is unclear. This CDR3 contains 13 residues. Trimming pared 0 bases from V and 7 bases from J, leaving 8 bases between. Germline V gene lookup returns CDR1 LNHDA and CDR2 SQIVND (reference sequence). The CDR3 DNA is TGTGCCAGTAGTATAGAACTCGAATATACGCAGTATTTT. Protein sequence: CASSIELEYTQYF.

CDR3 in amino acids: CASSLQGALNQPQHF. The CDR3 nucleotides read TGCGCCAGCAGCTTACAGGGGGCCCTGAATCAGCCCCAGCATTTT. The genes are TRBV5-1 and TRBJ1-5; the match to TRBD1 covers 9 bases. V was pared by 2 bases and J by 4 bases, with 4 bases of the junction left unmatched. CDR1 and CDR2 from the germline V gene are SGHRS and YFSETQ. The CDR3 sequence is 15 residues long. Based on the CDR3 plus reference TRBV5-1 and TRBJ1-5, the full variable domain is KAGVTQTPRYLIKTRGQQVTLSCSPISGHRSVSWYQQTPGQGLQFLFEYFSETQRNKGNFPGRFSGRQFSNSRSEMNVSTLELGDSALYLCASSLQGALNQPQHFGDGTRLSIL.

The CDR3 region is CASSREGLSGQPQHF. CDR3 coding DNA: TGTGCCAGCAGCCGAGAGGGGCTTAGCGGGCAGCCCCAGCATTTT. J is TRBJ1-5 and V is TRBV9; D perhaps matches TRBD1 (5 bases). V was trimmed by 4 bases and J by 7 bases, leaving 18 bases between them. The CDR3 totals 15 residues. CDR1 is SGDLS and CDR2 is YYNGEE in the germline V gene.

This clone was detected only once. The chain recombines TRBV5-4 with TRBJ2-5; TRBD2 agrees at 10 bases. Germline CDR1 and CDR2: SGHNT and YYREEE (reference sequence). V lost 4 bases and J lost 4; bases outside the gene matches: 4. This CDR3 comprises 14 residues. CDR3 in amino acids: CASSPTSGSETQYF. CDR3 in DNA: TGTGCCAGCAGCCCGACTAGCGGGTCAGAGACCCAGTACTTC.

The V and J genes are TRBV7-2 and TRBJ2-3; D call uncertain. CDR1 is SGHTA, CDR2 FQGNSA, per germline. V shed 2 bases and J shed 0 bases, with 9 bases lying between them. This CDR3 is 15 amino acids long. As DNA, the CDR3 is TGTGCCAGCAGCTTAAGTACTCTCAGCACAGATACGCAGTATTTT. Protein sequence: CASSLSTLSTDTQYF.

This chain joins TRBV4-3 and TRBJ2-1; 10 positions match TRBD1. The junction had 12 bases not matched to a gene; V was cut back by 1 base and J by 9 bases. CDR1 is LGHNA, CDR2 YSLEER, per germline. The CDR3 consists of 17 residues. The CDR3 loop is CASSQGQGTGEWIEQFF. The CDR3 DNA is TGCGCCAGCAGCCAAGGACAAGGGACAGGGGAATGGATTGAGCAGTTCTTC.

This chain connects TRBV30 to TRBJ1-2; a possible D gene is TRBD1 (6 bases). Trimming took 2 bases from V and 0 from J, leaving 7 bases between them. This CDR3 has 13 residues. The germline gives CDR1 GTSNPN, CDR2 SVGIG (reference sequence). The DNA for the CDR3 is TGTGCCTGGAGTCAGGGGTCTAACTATGGCTACACCTTC. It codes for CAWSQGSNYGYTF.

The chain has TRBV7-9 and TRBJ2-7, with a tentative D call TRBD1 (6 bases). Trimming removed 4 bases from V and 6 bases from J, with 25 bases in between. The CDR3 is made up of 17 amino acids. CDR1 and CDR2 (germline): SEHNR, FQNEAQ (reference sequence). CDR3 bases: TGTGCCAGCAGCTCAACCCGGACAGATAGTAGGCTACGCGAGCAGTACTTC. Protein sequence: CASSSTRTDSRLREQYF.

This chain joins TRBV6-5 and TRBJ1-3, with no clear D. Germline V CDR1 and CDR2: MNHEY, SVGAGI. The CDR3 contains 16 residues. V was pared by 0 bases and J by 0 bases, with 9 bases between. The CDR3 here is CASSYSGSPSGNTIYF. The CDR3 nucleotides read TGTGCCAGCAGTTACTCGGGCAGTCCCTCTGGAAACACCATATATTTT.

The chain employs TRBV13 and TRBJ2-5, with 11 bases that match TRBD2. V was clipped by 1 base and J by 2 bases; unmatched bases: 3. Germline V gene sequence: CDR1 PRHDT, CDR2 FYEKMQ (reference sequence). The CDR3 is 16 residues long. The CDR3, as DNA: TGTGCCAGCAGCTTAGCGACTAGCGGGGTACAAGAGACCCAGTACTTC. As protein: CASSLATSGVQETQYF.

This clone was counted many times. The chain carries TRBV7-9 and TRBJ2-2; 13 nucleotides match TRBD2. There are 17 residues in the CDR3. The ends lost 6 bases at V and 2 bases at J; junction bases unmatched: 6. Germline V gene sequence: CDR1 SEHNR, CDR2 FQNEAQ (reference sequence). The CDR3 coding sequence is TGTGCCAGCAGACCCGGGACTAGCGGGATCAACACCGGGGAGCTGTTTTTT. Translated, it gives CASRPGTSGINTGELFF.

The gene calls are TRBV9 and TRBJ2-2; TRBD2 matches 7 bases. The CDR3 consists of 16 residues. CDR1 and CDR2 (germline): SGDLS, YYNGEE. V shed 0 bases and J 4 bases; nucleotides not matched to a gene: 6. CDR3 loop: CASSVGVGGLTGELFF. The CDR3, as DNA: TGTGCCAGCAGCGTAGGGGTGGGAGGGCTCACCGGGGAGCTGTTTTTT.

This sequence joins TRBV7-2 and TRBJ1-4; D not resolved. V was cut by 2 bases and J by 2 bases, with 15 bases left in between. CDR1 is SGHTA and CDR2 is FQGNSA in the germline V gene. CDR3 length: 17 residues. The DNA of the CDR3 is TGTGCCAGCAGCTTATATCTGGGAGGTAAGACTAATGAAAAACTGTTTTTT. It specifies CASSLYLGGKTNEKLFF.

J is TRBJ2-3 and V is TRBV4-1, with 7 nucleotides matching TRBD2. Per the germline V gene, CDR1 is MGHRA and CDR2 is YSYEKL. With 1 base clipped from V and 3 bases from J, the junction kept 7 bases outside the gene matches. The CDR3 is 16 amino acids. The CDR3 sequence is CASSQVRGSRTDTQYF. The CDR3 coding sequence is TGCGCCAGCAGCCAAGTTCGCGGGAGTAGAACAGATACGCAGTATTTT.

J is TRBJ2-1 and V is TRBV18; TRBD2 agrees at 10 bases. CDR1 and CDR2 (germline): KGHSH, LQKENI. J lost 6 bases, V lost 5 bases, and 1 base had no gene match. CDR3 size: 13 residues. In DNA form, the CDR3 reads TGTGCCAGCTCAAGGACTAGCGGCAATGAGCAGTTCTTC. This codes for CASSRTSGNEQFF.

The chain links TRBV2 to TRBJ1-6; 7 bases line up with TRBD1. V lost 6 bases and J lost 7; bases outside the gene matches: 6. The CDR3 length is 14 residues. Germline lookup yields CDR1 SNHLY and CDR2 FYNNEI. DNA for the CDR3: TGTGCCAGCAGGGAACAGGGGTACAATTCACCCCTCCACTTT. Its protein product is CASREQGYNSPLHF.